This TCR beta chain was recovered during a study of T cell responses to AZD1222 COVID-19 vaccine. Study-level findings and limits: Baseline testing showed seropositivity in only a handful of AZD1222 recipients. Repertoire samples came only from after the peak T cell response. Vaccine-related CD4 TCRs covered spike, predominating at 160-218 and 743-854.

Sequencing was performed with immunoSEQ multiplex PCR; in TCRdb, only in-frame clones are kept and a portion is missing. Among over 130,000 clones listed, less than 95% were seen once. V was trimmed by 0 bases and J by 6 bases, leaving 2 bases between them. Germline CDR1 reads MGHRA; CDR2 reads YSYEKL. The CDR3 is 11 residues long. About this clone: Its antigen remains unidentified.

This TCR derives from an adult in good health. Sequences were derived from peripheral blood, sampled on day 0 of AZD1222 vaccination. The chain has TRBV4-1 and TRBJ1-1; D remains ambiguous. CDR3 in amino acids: CASSQESEAFF. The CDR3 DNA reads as TGCGCCAGCAGCCAAGAGTCTGAAGCTTTCTTT.